The 17 T cell receptor beta chains listed next were all sequenced from one sample in a study of a mutant IDH1 vaccine in newly diagnosed glioma. Specified time point: week 5, during vaccination. Vaccinated patients received 300 ug of mutant IDH1 20-mer peptide per dose, with topical imiquimod. Profiling relied on immunoSEQ multiplex PCR, and the TCRdb table lists in-frame clones only, not all of them. The sample holds tens of thousands of clones, approximately 90% seen once. These receptors' antigens are unknown. Sequenced material: PBMCs, taken from a glioma patient whose treatment included an IDH1 peptide vaccine. These receptors all come from a woman aged 40 to 50 with glioma.

The gene calls are TRBV4-1 and TRBJ2-6; 8 positions match TRBD2. There are 20 residues in the CDR3. The V gene end was trimmed by 0 bases and the J gene end by 0 bases; junction bases not matched to a gene: 10. In germline, CDR1 is MGHRA, CDR2 YSYEKL. The CDR3 DNA sequence: TGCGCCAGCAGCCAAGATGGGACTAGGATTTTTCTCTCTGGGGCCAACGTCCTGACTTTC. This codes for CASSQDGTRIFLSGANVLTF.

The rearrangement joins TRBV11-2 to TRBJ2-5, with D unresolved. The CDR3 contains 14 residues. Looked up from germline, CDR1 is SGHAT and CDR2 is FQNNGV. Trimming cost V 0 bases and J 4 bases, with 9 bases left between them. The CDR3 region is CASSLDPGLETQYF. The CDR3 DNA reads as TGTGCCAGCAGCTTAGATCCGGGTCTAGAGACCCAGTACTTC. Variable domain in full (rest from reference TRBV11-2 and TRBJ2-5): EAGVAQSPRYKIIEKRQSVAFWCNPISGHATLYWYQQILGQGPKLLIQFQNNGVVDDSQLPKDRFSAERLKGVDSTLKIQPAKLEDSAVYLCASSLDPGLETQYFGPGTRLLVL.

The chain employs TRBV5-5 and TRBJ2-1; 9 bases are shared with TRBD1. The trim removed 2 bases at V and 4 bases at J, leaving 7 bases unmatched. The CDR3 sequence is 16 residues long. Germline lookup yields CDR1 SGHKS and CDR2 YYEKEE (reference sequence). The CDR3 DNA follows: TGTGCCAGCAGCTTTTACAGGGGGCTAAGATACAATGAGCAGTTCTTC. This gives the protein CASSFYRGLRYNEQFF.

This clone has a single count. The J gene is TRBJ1-6, the V gene TRBV4-3; D ambiguous. Trimming removed 0 bases from V and 0 bases from J, with 9 bases in between. Germline CDR1 LGHNA, CDR2 YSLEER. The CDR3 length is 17 residues. CDR3: CASSQEDGSSYNSPLHF. CDR3 nucleotide sequence: TGCGCCAGCAGCCAAGAGGACGGGAGCTCCTATAATTCACCCCTCCACTTT.

The CDR3 bases are TGTGCCAGCAGCGATACAGGGGGCGATGGCTACACCTTC. Translation gives CASSDTGGDGYTF. The gene calls are TRBV7-8 and TRBJ1-2, with 9 bases identical to TRBD1. Germline CDR1 and CDR2: SGHVS and FQNEAQ. J lost 6 bases, V lost 5 bases, and 4 bases had no gene match. CDR3 length equals 13 residues.

CDR3 sequence: CASSLAMDTIYF. The CDR3 nucleotides are TGTGCCAGCAGCTTAGCAATGGACACCATATATTTT. The chain is built from TRBV7-9 and TRBJ1-3; no reliable D call. CDR1 and CDR2 from the germline V gene are SEHNR and FQNEAQ (reference sequence). The CDR3 is 12 residues long. Trimming took 0 bases from V and 8 from J, leaving 5 bases between them.

The CDR3 DNA is TGTGCCAGCAGCGTAGTCCGGGGTACCTACAATGAGCAGTTCTTC. Translation gives CASSVVRGTYNEQFF. V and J are TRBV9 and TRBJ2-1; possible D gene TRBD2, 5 bases. The CDR3 has 15 residues. Germline V CDR1 and CDR2: SGDLS, YYNGEE. V was shortened by 0 bases and J by 2 bases, with 9 bases between the two germline ends.

As concerns this clone: The same CDR3 also results from other DNA sequences found in this sample. The chain has TRBV6-1 and TRBJ1-1; D uncertain. The CDR3 spans 13 residues. CDR1 is MNHNS and CDR2 is SASEGT in the germline V gene. The germline V and J ends were trimmed by 3 bases and 0 bases, with 5 bases remaining between them. The CDR3 spells CASSEGLNTEAFF. The CDR3 DNA reads TGTGCCAGCAGTGAGGGTCTGAACACTGAAGCTTTCTTT.

The chain carries TRBV6-5 and TRBJ1-1; possible D gene TRBD1, 6 bases. The germline V gene has CDR1 MNHEY and CDR2 SVGAGI. This CDR3 is 14 amino acids long. Trimming removed 6 bases at V and 2 bases at J, with 13 bases between. The CDR3 DNA sequence: TGTGCCAGCAGACCGGGACAAACCAACACTGAAGCTTTCTTT. Translated: CASRPGQTNTEAFF.

This clone appeared a few times. This sequence joins TRBV6-1 and TRBJ1-1, with D possibly being TRBD1 (5 bases). CDR3 length equals 15 residues. The germline V gene has CDR1 MNHNS and CDR2 SASEGT. Trimming removed 4 bases at V and 1 base at J, with 13 bases between. The CDR3 nucleotides read TGTGCCAGCAGTGCCGGGGGGGGAGGGAACACTGAAGCTTTCTTT. This encodes CASSAGGGGNTEAFF.

This chain connects TRBV28 to TRBJ1-2; D is undetermined. Germline lookup yields CDR1 MDHEN and CDR2 SYDVKM. CDR3 length: 12 amino acids. Trimming pared 7 bases from V and 0 bases from J, leaving 6 bases between. CDR3 amino acids: CASKAANYGYTF. Written as DNA, the CDR3 is TGTGCCAGCAAGGCCGCTAACTATGGCTACACCTTC.

CDR3 sequence: CASSEILGRTMAAYGYTF. The CDR3 DNA is TGTGCCAGCAGTGAAATTCTAGGGAGAACTATGGCCGCCTATGGCTACACCTTC. The chain employs TRBV2 and TRBJ1-2; D not resolved. The CDR3 spans 18 residues. Trimming pared 2 bases from V and 4 bases from J, leaving 23 bases between. The germline V gene has CDR1 SNHLY and CDR2 FYNNEI.

The chain uses TRBV5-1 and TRBJ1-1; D not resolved. This CDR3 spans 13 amino acids. CDR1 and CDR2 from the germline V gene are SGHRS and YFSETQ. V gave up 4 bases and J gave up 1 base, with 8 bases separating them. The chain's CDR3 is CASSARQNTEAFF. The CDR3 DNA reads as TGCGCCAGCAGCGCCCGCCAGAACACTGAAGCTTTCTTT. The whole variable domain, remainder taken from reference TRBV5-1 and TRBJ1-1, is KAGVTQTPRYLIKTRGQQVTLSCSPISGHRSVSWYQQTPGQGLQFLFEYFSETQRNKGNFPGRFSGRQFSNSRSEMNVSTLELGDSALYLCASSARQNTEAFFGQGTRLTVV.

The chain uses TRBV6-5 and TRBJ2-5, with 7 nucleotides matching TRBD2. The V and J ends lost 6 bases and 3 bases, in that order; junction bases with no gene match: 1. The CDR3 is 12 amino acids. Germline loops: CDR1 MNHEY, CDR2 SVGAGI. The CDR3 here is CASRGGEETQYF. DNA for the CDR3: TGTGCCAGCAGGGGGGGGGAAGAGACCCAGTACTTC.

The rearrangement uses TRBV13 and TRBJ2-1; TRBD2 matches at 10 bases. The V gene end was trimmed by 0 bases and the J gene end by 7 bases; junction bases not matched to a gene: 6. In germline, CDR1 is PRHDT, CDR2 FYEKMQ (reference sequence). CDR3 length equals 16 residues. DNA of the CDR3: TGTGCCAGCAGCTTAGGTAGCGGGGGGTTGTGGAATGAGCAGTTCTTC. It specifies CASSLGSGGLWNEQFF. Full variable domain (outside the CDR3, taken from reference TRBV13 and TRBJ2-1): AAGVIQSPRHLIKEKRETATLKCYPIPRHDTVYWYQQGPGQDPQFLISFYEKMQSDKGSIPDRFSAQQFSDYHSELNMSSLELGDSALYFCASSLGSGGLWNEQFFGPGTRLTVL.

V and J are TRBV6-5 and TRBJ1-1; no reliable D call. Between the trimmed V and J ends, which lost 6 bases and 4 bases, there was a span of 12 bases. Germline V CDR1 and CDR2: MNHEY, SVGAGI. This CDR3 is built from 13 residues. CDR3 amino acids: CASRTHGSTEAFF. DNA for the CDR3: TGTGCCAGCAGGACGCACGGATCCACTGAAGCTTTCTTT.

This chain uses TRBV28 with TRBJ1-4; D ambiguous. This CDR3 is built from 15 residues. Germline lookup yields CDR1 MDHEN and CDR2 SYDVKM. Trimming took off 4 bases at V and 0 bases at J, with 9 bases between the two ends. The CDR3 here is CASSSGSATNEKLFF. CDR3 sequence (DNA): TGTGCCAGCAGTTCCGGTAGTGCAACTAATGAAAAACTGTTTTTT.